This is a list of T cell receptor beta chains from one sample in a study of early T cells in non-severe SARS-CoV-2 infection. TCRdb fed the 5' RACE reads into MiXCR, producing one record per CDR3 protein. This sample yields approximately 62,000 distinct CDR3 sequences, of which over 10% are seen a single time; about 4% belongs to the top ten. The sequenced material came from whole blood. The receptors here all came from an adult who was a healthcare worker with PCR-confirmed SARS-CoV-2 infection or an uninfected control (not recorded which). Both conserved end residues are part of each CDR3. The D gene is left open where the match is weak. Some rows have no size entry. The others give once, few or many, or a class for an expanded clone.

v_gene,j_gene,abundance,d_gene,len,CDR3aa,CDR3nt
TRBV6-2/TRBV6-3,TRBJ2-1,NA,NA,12,CATEGLEDEQFF,TGTGCAACCGAGGGGTTGGAGGATGAGCAGTTCTTC
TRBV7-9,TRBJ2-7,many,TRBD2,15,CASSSAGVAGYEQYF,TGTGCCAGCAGCTCCGCGGGGGTAGCGGGATACGAGCAGTACTTC
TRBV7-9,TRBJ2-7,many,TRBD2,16,CASSLALAGGFYEQYF,TGTGCCAGCAGCTTAGCACTAGCGGGAGGGTTCTACGAGCAGTACTTC
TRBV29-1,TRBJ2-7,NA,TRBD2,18,CSVGRNPPGLAGGYEQYF,TGCAGCGTTGGCAGGAATCCTCCGGGACTAGCGGGAGGGTACGAGCAGTACTTC
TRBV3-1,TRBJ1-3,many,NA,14,CASSYRETGNTIYF,TGTGCCAGCAGCTACAGGGAAACTGGAAACACCATATATTTT
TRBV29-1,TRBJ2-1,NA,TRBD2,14,CSGDWTSGNSEQFF,TGCAGCGGTGATTGGACTAGCGGGAATAGTGAGCAGTTCTTC
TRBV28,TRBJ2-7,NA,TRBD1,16,CASRSAGQGSSYEQYF,TGTGCCAGCAGGTCTGCGGGACAGGGATCCTCCTACGAGCAGTACTTC
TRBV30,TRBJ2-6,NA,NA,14,CAWSQGSGANVLTF,TGTGCCTGGAGTCAGGGTTCTGGGGCCAACGTCCTGACTTTC
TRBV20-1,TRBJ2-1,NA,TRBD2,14,CSATRTSGSNEQFF,TGCAGTGCAACTAGGACTAGCGGGAGTAATGAGCAGTTCTTC
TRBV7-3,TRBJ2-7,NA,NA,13,CASSLSRDDEQYF,TGTGCCAGCAGCTTATCCAGGGATGACGAGCAGTACTTC
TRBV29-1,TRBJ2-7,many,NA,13,CSALGTTPYEQYF,TGCAGCGCCCTCGGAACAACTCCTTACGAGCAGTACTTC